This TCR beta chain emerged from a study of blood T cell repertoires in COVID-19. Study summary: Researchers got acute and convalescent COVID-19 samples from the United States, Italy and Spain. T cells, B-cell-depleted T cells, or PBMCs provided the cDNA or gDNA that served as material.

In the source study's methods: Estimates of nucleated cell counts were drawn from the amplification of reference gene primers. Sequenced by immunoSEQ multiplex PCR; TCRdb stores in-frame clones only, minus some. V and J calls plus clone size are reproduced from that table; the DNA served to infer D and trimming. The table has roughly 34,000 clones, almost 90% seen once. This clone was seen only once. The CDR3 covers 13 residues. Germline V gives CDR1 ENHRY, CDR2 SYGVKD. V lost 0 bases and J lost 4, with 6 bases in between. The chain combines TRBV10-3 with TRBJ1-2; no clear D. Sequenced material: peripheral blood. The receptor comes from a man in his sixties with active COVID-19. CDR3 region: CAISESVIYGYTF. DNA for the CDR3: TGTGCCATCAGTGAGTCTGTCATCTATGGCTACACCTTC.